The 11 T cell receptor beta chains in this list originate from one sample, sequenced in a study of shared clonotypes between healthy human individuals (dated by TCRdb to the early 2020s). Library construction relied on the immunoSEQ multiplex PCR assay. Here the immuneACCESS table is served through TCRdb, limited to in-frame sequences with V and J called. Missing clones are a known gap in these copies; in checked studies unresolved V genes cover under half, and the rest lacks a known reason. The sample has roughly 850,000 clones on record, 96% of them singletons. About 0.25% of the sample goes to the ten largest clones. CD8 naive samples were CD45RO-negative cells positively selected for CCR7, giving a CD45RA+CCR7+ population that excluded TemRA cells. The specimen sequenced was naive CD8+ T cells sorted from blood. The cell subset or site label, read with the paper, signifies: CD45RA+CCR7+. The receptors derive from a man between 25 and 39 years old in good health.

The V call is TRBV7-9, the J call TRBJ2-1; no clear D. The CDR3 runs 14 residues. Germline V gives CDR1 SEHNR, CDR2 FQNEAQ (reference sequence). V lost 3 bases to trimming and J lost 6 bases, with 12 bases between them. CDR3 in amino acids: CASSLPRPGNEQFF. The CDR3 nucleotides read TGTGCCAGCAGCTTGCCCCGACCCGGCAATGAGCAGTTCTTC.

The chain recombines TRBV10-2 with TRBJ1-4; possible D gene TRBD1, 6 bases. Germline V gene lookup returns CDR1 WSHSY and CDR2 SAAADI. The CDR3 contains 15 residues. The V gene lost 6 bases and the J gene lost 3 bases, with 14 bases spanning the gap. CDR3 sequence reads: CASRATGGPNEKLFF. The DNA of the CDR3 is TGCGCCAGCAGGGCCACCGGGGGGCCTAATGAAAAACTGTTTTTT.

This sequence joins TRBV25-1 and TRBJ2-2; 9 bases map to TRBD2. Germline V gene data show CDR1 as MGHDK and CDR2 as SYGVNS. V lost 3 bases to trimming and J lost 4 bases; unmatched junction nucleotides: 6. This CDR3 is built from 16 residues. CDR3 DNA: TGTGCCAGCAGTGACCCAGCGGGAGGTCGCACCGGGGAGCTGTTTTTT. Translated: CASSDPAGGRTGELFF.

The chain uses TRBV28 and TRBJ2-7, with D possibly being TRBD1 or TRBD2 (6 bases each). The CDR3 covers 14 residues. Germline CDR1 MDHEN, CDR2 SYDVKM. V lost 9 bases to trimming and J lost 1 base, with 16 bases between them. The CDR3 nucleotides read TGTGCCAGTAAAGTACAAGGGGGGTCCTACGAGCAGTACTTC. It yields the protein CASKVQGGSYEQYF.

The CDR3 DNA follows: TGTGCCAGCAGTTTATCGACGGGAGGGTGGGAGACCCAGTACTTC. Encoded protein: CASSLSTGGWETQYF. The genes are TRBV27 and TRBJ2-5; 8 bases map to TRBD2. Germline V gene lookup returns CDR1 MNHEY and CDR2 SMNVEV (reference sequence). Unmatched junction bases numbered 5, after V lost 0 bases and J lost 5 bases. The length of the CDR3 is 15 residues.

The chain recombines TRBV9 with TRBJ1-1, with 7 bases fitting TRBD1. V gave up 3 bases and J gave up 7 bases; unmatched junction bases: 3. From germline, CDR1 is SGDLS and CDR2 YYNGEE. The length of the CDR3 is 12 residues. The CDR3 DNA reads as TGTGCCAGCAGCGGGACAGGACTTGAAGCTTTCTTT. This translates into CASSGTGLEAFF.

This chain uses TRBV11-2 with TRBJ2-7; 8 nucleotides agree with TRBD2. Germline assignment: CDR1 SGHAT and CDR2 FQNNGV. The CDR3 consists of 15 residues. The J segment lost 3 bases and the V segment lost 4 bases, leaving 8 bases of the junction unmatched. This CDR3 reads CASSWTAGEDYEQYF. The DNA of the CDR3 is TGTGCCAGCAGCTGGACAGCGGGAGAGGACTACGAGCAGTACTTC. The entire variable domain, with the rest obtained from reference TRBV11-2 and TRBJ2-7, is as follows: EAGVAQSPRYKIIEKRQSVAFWCNPISGHATLYWYQQILGQGPKLLIQFQNNGVVDDSQLPKDRFSAERLKGVDSTLKIQPAKLEDSAVYLCASSWTAGEDYEQYFGPGTRLTVT.

The chain uses TRBV7-6 and TRBJ2-5; 13 bases agree with TRBD2. Trimming removed 5 bases from V and 1 base from J; junction bases left unmatched: 4. The CDR3 runs 16 residues. Germline V gives CDR1 SGHVS, CDR2 FNYEAQ. In nucleotides, the CDR3 is TGTGCCAGCAGCCAGGGGACTAGCGGGATCCAAGAGACCCAGTACTTC. This codes for CASSQGTSGIQETQYF.

V and J are TRBV21-1 and TRBJ2-1; TRBD2 is the table's D call and was not checked against the DNA. TRBV21-1 has pseudogene status. This CDR3 region has 18 residues. CDR3 DNA: TGTGCCAGCAGCATCCGGCCGGGACTAGAGGGAAGGAACGATGAGCAGTTCTTC. Its translation is CASSIRPGLEGRNDEQFF.

The gene calls are TRBV4-1 and TRBJ2-7, with D possibly matching TRBD1 (6 bases). Trimming removed 0 bases from V and 4 bases from J, with 10 bases in between. In germline, CDR1 is MGHRA, CDR2 YSYEKL. The CDR3 runs to 14 residues. CDR3 loop: CASSQEGRGYEQYF. The CDR3, as DNA: TGCGCCAGCAGCCAAGAAGGCAGGGGATACGAGCAGTACTTC.

V and J are TRBV7-2 and TRBJ2-7; the match to TRBD1 covers 10 bases. With 8 bases clipped from V and 4 bases from J, the junction kept 8 bases outside the gene matches. CDR1 is SGHTA and CDR2 is FQGNSA in the germline V gene. The CDR3 extends over 14 amino acids. CDR3 protein: CASGDPGQGYEQYF. The CDR3 region has the DNA TGTGCCAGCGGCGACCCGGGACAGGGGTACGAGCAGTACTTC.